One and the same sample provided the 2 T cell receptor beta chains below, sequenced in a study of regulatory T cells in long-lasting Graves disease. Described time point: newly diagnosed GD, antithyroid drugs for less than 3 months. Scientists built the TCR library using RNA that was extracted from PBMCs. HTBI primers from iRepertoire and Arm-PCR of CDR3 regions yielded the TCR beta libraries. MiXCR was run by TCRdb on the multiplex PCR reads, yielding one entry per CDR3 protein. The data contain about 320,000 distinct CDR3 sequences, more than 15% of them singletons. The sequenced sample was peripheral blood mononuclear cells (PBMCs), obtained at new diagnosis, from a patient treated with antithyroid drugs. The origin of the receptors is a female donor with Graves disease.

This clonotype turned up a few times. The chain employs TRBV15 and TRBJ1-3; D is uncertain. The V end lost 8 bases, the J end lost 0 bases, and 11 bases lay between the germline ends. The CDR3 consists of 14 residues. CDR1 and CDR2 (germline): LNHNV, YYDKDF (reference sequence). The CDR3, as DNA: TGTGCCACCCGGCAGTTGATCTCTGGAAACACCATATATTTT. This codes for CATRQLISGNTIYF.

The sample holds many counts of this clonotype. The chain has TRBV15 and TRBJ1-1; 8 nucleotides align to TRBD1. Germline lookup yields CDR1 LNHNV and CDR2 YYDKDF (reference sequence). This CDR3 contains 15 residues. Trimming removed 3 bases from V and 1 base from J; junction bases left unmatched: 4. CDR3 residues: CATSRGTGGNTEAFF. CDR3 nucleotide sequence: TGTGCCACCAGCAGGGGGACAGGAGGGAACACTGAAGCTTTCTTT.